Listed here are 28 T cell receptor beta chains from one sample, sequenced in a study of cytotoxic CD8 clonotypes in ibrutinib-treated CLL (dated by TCRdb to 2020 to 2023). Library prep was done by the immunoSEQ multiplex PCR assay. TCRdb limited this immuneACCESS table to in-frame rearrangements with V and J called. A share of clones is missing; checked studies link under half to unresolved V genes, and the rest is unexplained. The table for this sample lists around 15,000 clones; around 80% of them were counted only once. Together, the top ten hold approximately 17% of the sample. The sequences come from PBMCs, collected before ibrutinib treatment. Every receptor here comes from a human donor with chronic lymphocytic leukemia.

V is TRBV14 and J is TRBJ1-4, with TRBD1 as a possible D gene (6 bases). Germline values: CDR1 SGHDN, CDR2 FVKESK. Trimming took 4 bases from V and 14 from J, leaving 17 bases between them. This CDR3 spans 13 amino acids. The CDR3 DNA reads TGTGCCAGCAGCCGACAGGATCAGAGTACGCTGTTTTTT. Translation gives CASSRQDQSTLFF.

The sample holds one count of this clone. Here the CDR3 reads CASTQQGGTNTEAFF. The CDR3 coding sequence is TGTGCCAGCACCCAGCAGGGGGGGACGAACACTGAAGCTTTCTTT. This chain uses TRBV6-5 with TRBJ1-1; TRBD1 matches at 7 bases. CDR1 is MNHEY, CDR2 SVGAGI, per germline. CDR3 size: 15 residues. The V and J ends lost 7 bases and 1 base, in that order; junction bases with no gene match: 9.

V is TRBV6-5 and J is TRBJ2-5; D call uncertain. The CDR3 runs 15 residues. Germline CDR1 MNHEY, CDR2 SVGAGI. Trimming took 6 bases from V and 4 from J, leaving 18 bases between them. This chain's CDR3 is CASSTKAGGRETQYF. CDR3 DNA: TGTGCCAGCAGCACCAAGGCAGGCGGACGAGAGACCCAGTACTTC.

The chain has TRBV7-9 and TRBJ2-4, with D possibly being TRBD1 or TRBD2 (5 bases each). The V gene's germline CDR1 is SEHNR and CDR2 FQNEAQ (reference sequence). The germline V and J ends were trimmed by 1 base and 6 bases, with 13 bases remaining between them. The CDR3 contains 15 residues. The chain's CDR3 is CASSLGSSQGNIQYF. CDR3 nucleotides: TGTGCCAGCAGCTTAGGTTCTAGCCAGGGAAACATTCAGTACTTC.

The chain uses TRBV6-5 and TRBJ1-5, with a possible D match to TRBD1 (6 bases). V lost 2 bases to trimming and J lost 5 bases, with 10 bases between them. Per the germline V gene, CDR1 is MNHEY and CDR2 is SVGAGI. This CDR3 spans 14 amino acids. This CDR3 reads CASSYSGGHQPQHF. For the CDR3, the DNA is TGTGCCAGCAGTTACAGTGGGGGGCATCAGCCCCAGCATTTT.

This chain links TRBV28 with TRBJ2-7, with unresolved D. Per germline, CDR1 MDHEN and CDR2 SYDVKM. This CDR3 is 12 amino acids long. The germline V and J ends were trimmed by 7 bases and 0 bases, with 7 bases remaining between them. CDR3 protein: CASTQYSYEQYF. Here the CDR3 DNA reads TGTGCCAGCACTCAGTACTCCTACGAGCAGTACTTC.

The chain combines TRBV29-1 with TRBJ2-1; D gene ambiguous. The CDR3 is 12 amino acids. V dropped 2 bases and J dropped 7 bases, with 9 bases sitting between them. Germline V gene lookup returns CDR1 SQVTM and CDR2 ANQGSEA. Here the CDR3 DNA reads TGCAGCGTTGAACGGCGGAGAAATGAGCAGTTCTTC. It is translated as CSVERRRNEQFF.

The V call is TRBV2, the J call TRBJ2-7, with D unresolved. CDR3 length: 11 amino acids. CDR1 and CDR2 (germline): SNHLY, FYNNEI. V was shortened by 3 bases and J by 5 bases, with 5 bases between the two germline ends. CDR3 loop: CASSELDEQYF. CDR3 DNA sequence: TGTGCCAGCAGTGAGTTGGACGAGCAGTACTTC.

In DNA form, the CDR3 reads TGTGCCAGCATTGAAACGGCCTACAATGAGCAGTTCTTC. It codes for CASIETAYNEQFF. The chain recombines TRBV5-5 with TRBJ2-1, with D unclear. The CDR3 runs 13 residues. Germline lookup yields CDR1 SGHKS and CDR2 YYEKEE (reference sequence). The V end was cut by 6 bases, the J end by 2 bases, with 9 bases between.

V is TRBV9 and J is TRBJ2-2, with D uncertain. From germline, CDR1 is SGDLS and CDR2 YYNGEE. The CDR3 contains 15 residues. The V end lost 5 bases, the J end lost 1 base, and 12 bases lay between the germline ends. This CDR3 reads CASSFADGNTGELFF. The DNA for the CDR3 is TGTGCCAGCAGTTTTGCCGACGGGAACACCGGGGAGCTGTTTTTT. Filled out from reference TRBV9 and TRBJ2-2, the complete variable domain reads DSGVTQTPKHLITATGQRVTLRCSPRSGDLSVYWYQQSLDQGLQFLIQYYNGEERAKGNILERFSAQQFPDLHSELNLSSLELGDSALYFCASSFADGNTGELFFGEGSRLTVL.

CDR3 DNA sequence: TGTGCCAGCAGCCAAGATCCGACTAGCGCCTACAATGAGCAGTTCTTC. Translation: CASSQDPTSAYNEQFF. The J gene is TRBJ2-1, the V gene TRBV4-2, with 8 bases matching TRBD2. Germline V gives CDR1 LGHNA, CDR2 YNFKEQ. The CDR3 runs to 16 residues. V trimming: 0 bases; J trimming: 2 bases; junction bases outside the gene matches: 3.

V and J are TRBV7-6 and TRBJ2-3; 10 nucleotides match TRBD2. The CDR3 is 16 amino acids. Germline V gene lookup returns CDR1 SGHVS and CDR2 FNYEAQ. V lost 3 bases and J lost 1; bases outside the gene matches: 4. This chain's CDR3 is CASSFRLAGGTDTQYF. The CDR3 nucleotides are TGTGCCAGCAGCTTTAGGCTAGCGGGAGGCACAGATACGCAGTATTTT.

The CDR3 loop reads CASSLVSAGSEQFF. DNA for the CDR3: TGTGCCAGCAGCTTAGTGTCCGCAGGATCTGAGCAGTTCTTC. The chain couples TRBV7-2 to TRBJ2-1; unclear D gene. V lost 1 base, J lost 9 bases, and 13 bases lay in between. The CDR3 loop spans 14 amino acids. Per germline, CDR1 SGHTA and CDR2 FQGNSA.

This clone was observed a few times. V is TRBV11-3 and J is TRBJ2-2, with TRBD1 matching 9 bases. Germline V gene sequence: CDR1 SGHNT, CDR2 YENEEA. The CDR3 has 14 residues. V lost 3 bases to trimming and J lost 6 bases; unmatched junction nucleotides: 2. DNA for the CDR3: TGTGCCAGCAGCTTGGGGACAGGGCCCGGGGAGCTGTTTTTT. Encoded protein: CASSLGTGPGELFF.

The chain combines TRBV7-3 with TRBJ2-1; D gene ambiguous. Germline CDR1 SGHTA, CDR2 FQGTGA. Trimming shortened V by 4 bases and J by 1 base, and 8 bases separated the two germline ends. This CDR3 has 14 amino acids. CDR3 protein: CASSSGGSYNEQFF. CDR3 DNA sequence: TGTGCCAGCAGCTCGGGCGGATCCTACAATGAGCAGTTCTTC.

The chain is built from TRBV9 and TRBJ2-3; D possibly uses TRBD1 or TRBD2 (5 bases each). The CDR3 is made up of 13 amino acids. Germline CDR1 reads SGDLS; CDR2 reads YYNGEE. The V end was cut by 4 bases, the J end by 5 bases, with 11 bases between. CDR3 bases: TGTGCCAGCAGCCCCTGGGACCGAGATACGCAGTATTTT. This gives the protein CASSPWDRDTQYF.

The V gene is TRBV27, the J gene TRBJ1-2; D is unclear. Germline V lookup: CDR1 MNHEY, CDR2 SMNVEV (reference sequence). V was cut by 6 bases and J by 3 bases, with 11 bases left in between. This CDR3 is built from 13 residues. CDR3 DNA sequence: TGTGCCAGCAGCCCCTTGGGAGACTATGGCTACACCTTC. Translated, it gives CASSPLGDYGYTF.

The rearrangement uses TRBV9 and TRBJ2-7, with D uncertain. The CDR3 loop spans 12 amino acids. Per germline, CDR1 SGDLS and CDR2 YYNGEE. Between the trimmed V and J ends, which lost 0 bases and 5 bases, there was a span of 6 bases. CDR3 sequence: CASSVGDDEQYF. The DNA of the CDR3 is TGTGCCAGCAGCGTAGGTGATGACGAGCAGTACTTC.

The chain joins TRBV4-2 to TRBJ2-1; a possible D gene is TRBD1 (6 bases). The CDR3 loop spans 15 amino acids. With 0 bases removed from V and 8 bases from J, the gap between germline ends came to 14 bases. CDR1 and CDR2 from the germline V gene are LGHNA and YNFKEQ. Here the CDR3 DNA reads TGTGCCAGCAGCCAAGAACAGGGTCGTCTCCATGAGCAGTTCTTC. The encoded protein is CASSQEQGRLHEQFF.

This rearrangement joins TRBV5-5 to TRBJ2-1, with D tentatively TRBD2 (6 bases). V lost 0 bases and J lost 6, with 16 bases in between. CDR1 SGHKS and CDR2 YYEKEE come from the germline V gene (reference sequence). The CDR3 is made up of 16 amino acids. The CDR3 DNA follows: TGTGCCAGCAGCTTGGTTAATACCCCCGGGAGCAATGAGCAGTTCTTC. It codes for CASSLVNTPGSNEQFF. The whole variable domain, remainder taken from reference TRBV5-5 and TRBJ2-1, is DAGVTQSPTHLIKTRGQQVTLRCSPISGHKSVSWYQQVLGQGPQFIFQYYEKEERGRGNFPDRFSARQFPNYSSELNVNALLLGDSALYLCASSLVNTPGSNEQFFGPGTRLTVL.

V usage is TRBV7-2 and J usage is TRBJ2-5; 7 bases fit TRBD1. In germline, CDR1 is SGHTA, CDR2 FQGNSA. CDR3 size: 14 residues. J lost 5 bases, V lost 4 bases, and 7 bases had no gene match. The CDR3 DNA reads TGTGCCAGCAGCTCCCGACAGGGAATGGAGACCCAGTACTTC. Encoded protein: CASSSRQGMETQYF.

The J gene is TRBJ2-7, the V gene TRBV18; 12 bases line up with TRBD2. V was clipped by 3 bases and J by 6 bases; unmatched bases: 12. CDR1 is KGHSH and CDR2 is LQKENI in the germline V gene. The CDR3 contains 17 residues. CDR3 region: CASSPSRLAGVFGEQYF. Here the CDR3 DNA reads TGTGCCAGCTCACCCTCTCGACTAGCGGGAGTTTTCGGCGAGCAGTACTTC. The full variable domain, rest sourced from reference TRBV18 and TRBJ2-7, is NAGVMQNPRHLVRRRGQEARLRCSPMKGHSHVYWYRQLPEEGLKFMVYLQKENIIDESGMPKERFSAEFPKEGPSILRIQQVVRGDSAAYFCASSPSRLAGVFGEQYFGPGTRLTVT.

The genes are TRBV2 and TRBJ2-7, with 8 nucleotides matching TRBD2. The CDR3 is 13 residues long. V trimming: 11 bases; J trimming: 6 bases; junction bases outside the gene matches: 12. The germline gives CDR1 SNHLY, CDR2 FYNNEI. The CDR3 DNA is TGTGCCGGAGGGAGTAGCGGGATTCGCGAGCAGTACTTC. It translates to CAGGSSGIREQYF.

The chain links TRBV7-9 to TRBJ2-5, with D maybe TRBD2 (6 bases). The CDR3 length is 13 residues. Trimming removed 3 bases at V and 7 bases at J, with 12 bases between. Germline CDR1 reads SEHNR; CDR2 reads FQNEAQ (reference sequence). CDR3 coding DNA: TGTGCCAGCAGCTTTTGGGGGGAGGTGACCCAGTACTTC. Its protein is CASSFWGEVTQYF.

The V and J genes are TRBV28 and TRBJ2-3, with D maybe TRBD2 (6 bases). The germline V gene encodes CDR1 MDHEN and CDR2 SYDVKM. The CDR3 spans 13 residues. V lost 6 bases to trimming and J lost 6 bases, with 13 bases between them. The CDR3 loop reads CASRGGVPDTQYF. The CDR3 nucleotides read TGTGCCAGCAGGGGGGGTGTCCCGGATACGCAGTATTTT.

V gene TRBV2 combines with J gene TRBJ2-7; D is perhaps TRBD2 (6 bases). CDR1 SNHLY and CDR2 FYNNEI come from the germline V gene. Trimming shortened V by 8 bases and J by 6 bases, and 8 bases separated the two germline ends. The CDR3 runs 10 residues. The CDR3 DNA reads as TGTGCCAGCGGGGACTTCGAGCAGTACTTC. It translates to CASGDFEQYF.

The gene calls are TRBV30 and TRBJ2-2; D is ambiguous. Trimming took off 8 bases at V and 4 bases at J, with 8 bases between the two ends. From germline, CDR1 is GTSNPN and CDR2 SVGIG (reference sequence). CDR3 length: 11 residues. Written as DNA, the CDR3 is TGTGCCGGAAAGGTCACCGGGGAGCTGTTTTTT. Translated: CAGKVTGELFF. Full variable domain (outside the CDR3, taken from reference TRBV30 and TRBJ2-2): SQTIHQWPATLVQPVGSPLSLECTVEGTSNPNLYWYRQAAGRGLQLLFYSVGIGQISSEVPQNLSASRPQDRQFILSSKKLLLSDSGFYLCAGKVTGELFFGEGSRLTVL.

DNA of the CDR3: TGTGCCAGCAGTTCGGACATGTCCTACGAGCAGTACTTC. Translation: CASSSDMSYEQYF. The gene calls are TRBV27 and TRBJ2-7; the D gene is possibly TRBD1 (5 bases). Germline V gene data show CDR1 as MNHEY and CDR2 as SMNVEV (reference sequence). The CDR3 has 13 residues. Trimming shortened V by 4 bases and J by 1 base, and 8 bases separated the two germline ends.